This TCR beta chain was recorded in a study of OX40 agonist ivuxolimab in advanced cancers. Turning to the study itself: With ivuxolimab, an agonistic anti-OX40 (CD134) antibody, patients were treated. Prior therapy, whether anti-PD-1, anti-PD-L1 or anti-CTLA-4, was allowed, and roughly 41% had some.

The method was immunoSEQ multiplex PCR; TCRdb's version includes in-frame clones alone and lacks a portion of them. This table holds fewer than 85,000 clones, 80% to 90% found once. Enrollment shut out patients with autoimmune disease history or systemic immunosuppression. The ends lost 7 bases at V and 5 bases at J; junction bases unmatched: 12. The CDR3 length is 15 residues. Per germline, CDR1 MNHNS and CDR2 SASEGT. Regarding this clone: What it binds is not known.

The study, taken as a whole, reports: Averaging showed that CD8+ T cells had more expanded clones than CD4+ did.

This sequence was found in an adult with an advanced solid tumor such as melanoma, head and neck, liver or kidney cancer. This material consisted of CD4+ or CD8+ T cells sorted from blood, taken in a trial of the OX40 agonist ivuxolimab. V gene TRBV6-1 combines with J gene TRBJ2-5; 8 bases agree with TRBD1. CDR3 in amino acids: CASNPDRATPETQYF. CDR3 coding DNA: TGTGCCAGCAACCCGGACAGGGCGACGCCCGAGACCCAGTACTTC.